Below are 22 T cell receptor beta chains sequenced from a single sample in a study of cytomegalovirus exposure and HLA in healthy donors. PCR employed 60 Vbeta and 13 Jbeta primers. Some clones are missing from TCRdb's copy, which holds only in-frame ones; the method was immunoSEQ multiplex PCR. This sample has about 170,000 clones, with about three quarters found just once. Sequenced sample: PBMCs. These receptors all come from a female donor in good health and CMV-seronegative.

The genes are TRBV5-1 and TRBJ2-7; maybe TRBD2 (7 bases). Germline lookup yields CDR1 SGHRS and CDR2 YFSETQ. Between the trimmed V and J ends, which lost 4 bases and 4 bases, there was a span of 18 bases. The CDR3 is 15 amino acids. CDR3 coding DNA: TGCGCCAGCAGCGCCGCCCCGGGGGGCCGATACGAGCAGTACTTC. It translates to CASSAAPGGRYEQYF. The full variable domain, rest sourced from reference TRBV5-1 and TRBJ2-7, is KAGVTQTPRYLIKTRGQQVTLSCSPISGHRSVSWYQQTPGQGLQFLFEYFSETQRNKGNFPGRFSGRQFSNSRSEMNVSTLELGDSALYLCASSAAPGGRYEQYFGPGTRLTVT.

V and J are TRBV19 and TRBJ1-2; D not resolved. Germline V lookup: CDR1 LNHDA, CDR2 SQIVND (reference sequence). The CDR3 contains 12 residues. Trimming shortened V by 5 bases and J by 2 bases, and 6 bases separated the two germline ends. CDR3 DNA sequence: TGTGCCAGTAGTTCAGGAAACTATGGCTACACCTTC. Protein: CASSSGNYGYTF. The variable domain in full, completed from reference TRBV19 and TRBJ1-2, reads DGGITQSPKYLFRKEGQNVTLSCEQNLNHDAMYWYRQDPGQGLRLIYYSQIVNDFQKGDIAEGYSVSREKKESFPLTVTSAQKNPTAFYLCASSSGNYGYTFGSGTRLTVV.

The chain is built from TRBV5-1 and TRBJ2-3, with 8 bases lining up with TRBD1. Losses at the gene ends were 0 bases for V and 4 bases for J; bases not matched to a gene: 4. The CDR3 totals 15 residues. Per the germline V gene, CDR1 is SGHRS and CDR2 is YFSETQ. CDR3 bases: TGCGCCAGCAGCTTGGCGGACAGGGTAGCAGATACGCAGTATTTT. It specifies CASSLADRVADTQYF.

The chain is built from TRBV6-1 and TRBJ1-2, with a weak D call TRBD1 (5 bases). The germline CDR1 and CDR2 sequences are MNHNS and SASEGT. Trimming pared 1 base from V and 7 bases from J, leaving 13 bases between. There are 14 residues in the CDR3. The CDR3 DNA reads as TGTGCCAGCAGTGAAGTATTAGGGGTTGGTGGCTACACCTTC. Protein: CASSEVLGVGGYTF.

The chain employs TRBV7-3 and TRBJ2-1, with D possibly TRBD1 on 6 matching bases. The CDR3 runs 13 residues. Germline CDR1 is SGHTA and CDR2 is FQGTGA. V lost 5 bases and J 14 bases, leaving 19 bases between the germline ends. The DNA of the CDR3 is TGTGCCAGCAGCACAATTCACAGGGAGATTAAGTTCTTC. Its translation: CASSTIHREIKFF.

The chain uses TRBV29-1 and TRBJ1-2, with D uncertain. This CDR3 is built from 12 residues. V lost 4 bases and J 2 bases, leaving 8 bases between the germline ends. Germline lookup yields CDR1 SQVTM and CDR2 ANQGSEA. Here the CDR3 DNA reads TGCAGCGTTGGACATGGAAACTATGGCTACACCTTC. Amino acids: CSVGHGNYGYTF.

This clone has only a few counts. CDR3 bases: TGTGCCAGCAGTTATGGGGGGAAGAGGGAGCAGTACTTC. Translation gives CASSYGGKREQYF. The gene calls are TRBV6-5 and TRBJ2-7, with a possible D match to TRBD2 (6 bases). The CDR3 extends over 13 amino acids. Per the germline V gene, CDR1 is MNHEY and CDR2 is SVGAGI. Trimming removed 3 bases from V and 7 bases from J, with 13 bases in between.

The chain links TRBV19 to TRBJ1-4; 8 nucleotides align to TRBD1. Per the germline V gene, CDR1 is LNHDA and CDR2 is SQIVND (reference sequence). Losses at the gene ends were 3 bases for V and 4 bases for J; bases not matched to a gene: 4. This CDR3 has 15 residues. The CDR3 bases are TGTGCCAGTAGTATTTCGGGACAGGTTAATGAAAAACTGTTTTTT. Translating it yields CASSISGQVNEKLFF. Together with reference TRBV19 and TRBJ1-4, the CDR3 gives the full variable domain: DGGITQSPKYLFRKEGQNVTLSCEQNLNHDAMYWYRQDPGQGLRLIYYSQIVNDFQKGDIAEGYSVSREKKESFPLTVTSAQKNPTAFYLCASSISGQVNEKLFFGSGTQLSVL.

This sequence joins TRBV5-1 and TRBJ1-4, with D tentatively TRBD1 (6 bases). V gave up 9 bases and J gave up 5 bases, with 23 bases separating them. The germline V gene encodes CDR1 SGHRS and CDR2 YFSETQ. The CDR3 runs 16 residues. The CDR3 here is CANPPGGEQGNEKLFF. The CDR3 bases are TGCGCCAACCCACCTGGGGGGGAACAGGGAAATGAAAAACTGTTTTTT.

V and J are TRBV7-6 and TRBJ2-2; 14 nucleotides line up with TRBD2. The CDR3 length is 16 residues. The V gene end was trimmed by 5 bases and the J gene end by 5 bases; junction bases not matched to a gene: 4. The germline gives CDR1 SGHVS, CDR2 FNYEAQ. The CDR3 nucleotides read TGTGCCAGCAGCCAGACTAGCGGGAGGGAGACCGGGGAGCTGTTTTTT. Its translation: CASSQTSGRETGELFF.

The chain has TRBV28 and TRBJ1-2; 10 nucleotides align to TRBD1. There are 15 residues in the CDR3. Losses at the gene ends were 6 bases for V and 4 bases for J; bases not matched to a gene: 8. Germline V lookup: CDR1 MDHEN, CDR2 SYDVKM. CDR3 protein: CASRFRQGAPYGYTF. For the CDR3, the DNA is TGTGCCAGCAGGTTTCGACAGGGGGCGCCCTATGGCTACACCTTC.

The CDR3 reads CASSLVRSLSNSPLHF. As DNA, the CDR3 is TGTGCCAGCAGCTTGGTGAGGTCACTGAGTAATTCACCCCTCCACTTT. The chain couples TRBV5-6 to TRBJ1-6; D remains ambiguous. This CDR3 has 16 amino acids. V was trimmed by 0 bases and J by 6 bases, leaving 13 bases between them. Germline values: CDR1 SGHDT, CDR2 YYEEEE.

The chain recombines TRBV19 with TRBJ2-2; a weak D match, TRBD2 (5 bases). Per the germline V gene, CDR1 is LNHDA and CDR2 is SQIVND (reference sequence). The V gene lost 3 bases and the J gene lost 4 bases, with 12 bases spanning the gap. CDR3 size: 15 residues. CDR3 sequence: CASSMRESATGELFF. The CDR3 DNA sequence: TGTGCCAGTAGTATGAGGGAGTCGGCCACCGGGGAGCTGTTTTTT.

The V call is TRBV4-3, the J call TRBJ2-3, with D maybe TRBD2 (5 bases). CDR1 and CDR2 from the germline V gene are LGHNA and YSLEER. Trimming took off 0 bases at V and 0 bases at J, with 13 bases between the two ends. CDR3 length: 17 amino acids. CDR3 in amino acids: CASSQDRGSPSTDTQYF. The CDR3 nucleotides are TGCGCCAGCAGCCAAGATAGAGGGTCCCCTAGCACAGATACGCAGTATTTT.

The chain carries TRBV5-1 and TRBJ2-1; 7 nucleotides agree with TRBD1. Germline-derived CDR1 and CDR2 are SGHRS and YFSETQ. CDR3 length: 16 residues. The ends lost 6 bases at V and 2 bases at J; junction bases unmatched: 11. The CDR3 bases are TGCGCCAGCACTTTGGGACAGCTAGGGACCTACAATGAGCAGTTCTTC. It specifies CASTLGQLGTYNEQFF.

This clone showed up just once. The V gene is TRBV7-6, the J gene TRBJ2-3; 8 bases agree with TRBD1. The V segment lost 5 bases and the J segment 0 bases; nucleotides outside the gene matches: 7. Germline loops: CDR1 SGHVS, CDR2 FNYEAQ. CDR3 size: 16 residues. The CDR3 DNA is TGTGCCAGCAGCCAAGGGACAGGTTCTAGCACAGATACGCAGTATTTT. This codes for CASSQGTGSSTDTQYF.

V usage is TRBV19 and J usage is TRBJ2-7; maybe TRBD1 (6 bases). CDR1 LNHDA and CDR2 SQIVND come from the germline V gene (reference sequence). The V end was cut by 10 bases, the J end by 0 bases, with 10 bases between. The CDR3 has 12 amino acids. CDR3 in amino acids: CATNRDSYEQYF. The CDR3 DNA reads TGTGCCACAAACAGGGACTCCTACGAGCAGTACTTC.

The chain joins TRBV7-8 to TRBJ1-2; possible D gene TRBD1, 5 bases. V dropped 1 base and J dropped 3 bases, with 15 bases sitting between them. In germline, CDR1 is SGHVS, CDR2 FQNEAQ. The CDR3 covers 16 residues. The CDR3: CASSLVGGGFDYGYTF. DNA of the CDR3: TGTGCCAGCAGCTTAGTGGGGGGAGGGTTTGACTATGGCTACACCTTC.

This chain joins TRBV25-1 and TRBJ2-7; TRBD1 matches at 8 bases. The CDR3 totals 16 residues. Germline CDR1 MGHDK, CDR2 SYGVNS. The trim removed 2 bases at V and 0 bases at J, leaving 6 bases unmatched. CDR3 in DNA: TGTGCCAGCAGTGAAATGGGACAGGATCTCTCCTACGAGCAGTACTTC. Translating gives CASSEMGQDLSYEQYF.

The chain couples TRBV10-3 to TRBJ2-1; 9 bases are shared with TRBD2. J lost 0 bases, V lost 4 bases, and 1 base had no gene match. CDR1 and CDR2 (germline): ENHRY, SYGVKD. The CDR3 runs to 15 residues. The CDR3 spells CAISGSGSSYNEQFF. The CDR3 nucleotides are TGTGCCATCAGTGGTAGCGGGAGCTCCTACAATGAGCAGTTCTTC.

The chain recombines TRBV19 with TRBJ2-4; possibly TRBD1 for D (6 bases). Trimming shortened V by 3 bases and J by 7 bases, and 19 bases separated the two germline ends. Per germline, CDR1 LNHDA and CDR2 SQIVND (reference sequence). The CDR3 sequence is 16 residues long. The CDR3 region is CASSIPGQIIGNIQYF. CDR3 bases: TGTGCCAGTAGTATCCCAGGACAGATTATCGGGAACATTCAGTACTTC.

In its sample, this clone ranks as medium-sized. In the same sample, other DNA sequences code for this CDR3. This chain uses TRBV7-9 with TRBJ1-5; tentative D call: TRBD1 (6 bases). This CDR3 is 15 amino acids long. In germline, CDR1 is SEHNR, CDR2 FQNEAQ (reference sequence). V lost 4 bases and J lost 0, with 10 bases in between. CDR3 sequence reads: CASSSTGYSNQPQHF. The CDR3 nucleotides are TGTGCCAGCAGCTCGACAGGATATAGCAATCAGCCCCAGCATTTT.